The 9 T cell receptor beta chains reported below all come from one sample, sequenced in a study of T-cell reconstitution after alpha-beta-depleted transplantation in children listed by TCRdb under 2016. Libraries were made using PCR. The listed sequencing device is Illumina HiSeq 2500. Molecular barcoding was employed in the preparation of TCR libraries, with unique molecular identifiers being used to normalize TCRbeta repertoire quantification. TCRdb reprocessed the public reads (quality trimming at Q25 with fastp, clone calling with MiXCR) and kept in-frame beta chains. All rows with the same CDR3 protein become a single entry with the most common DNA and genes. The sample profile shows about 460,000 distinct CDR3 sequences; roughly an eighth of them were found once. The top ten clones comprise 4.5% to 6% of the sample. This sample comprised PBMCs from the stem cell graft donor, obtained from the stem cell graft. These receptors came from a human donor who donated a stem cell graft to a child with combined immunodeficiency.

In DNA form, the CDR3 reads TGTGCCAGCAGCTTACGTTTGGGGCAGGGATACGAGCAGTACTTC. It yields the protein CASSLRLGQGYEQYF. The chain couples TRBV7-6 to TRBJ2-7; perhaps TRBD1 as D (5 bases). This CDR3 spans 15 amino acids. V dropped 2 bases and J dropped 4 bases, with 15 bases sitting between them. Germline assignment: CDR1 SGHVS and CDR2 FNYEAQ.

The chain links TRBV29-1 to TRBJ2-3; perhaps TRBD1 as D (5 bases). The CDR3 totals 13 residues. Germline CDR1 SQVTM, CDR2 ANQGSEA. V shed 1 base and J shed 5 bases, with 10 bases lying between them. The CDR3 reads CSVEGIRGDTQYF. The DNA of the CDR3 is TGCAGCGTTGAAGGGATAAGGGGAGATACGCAGTATTTT.

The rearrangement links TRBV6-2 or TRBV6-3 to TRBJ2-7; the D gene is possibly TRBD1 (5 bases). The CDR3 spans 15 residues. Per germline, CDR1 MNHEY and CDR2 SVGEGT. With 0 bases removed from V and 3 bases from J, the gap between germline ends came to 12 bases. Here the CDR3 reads CASSYSSGFDYEQYF. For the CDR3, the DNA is TGTGCCAGCAGTTACTCATCAGGGTTTGACTACGAGCAGTACTTC.

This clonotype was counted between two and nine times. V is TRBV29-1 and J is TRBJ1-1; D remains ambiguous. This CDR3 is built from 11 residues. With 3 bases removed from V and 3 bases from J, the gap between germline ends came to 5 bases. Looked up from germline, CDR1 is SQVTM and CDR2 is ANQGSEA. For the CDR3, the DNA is TGCAGCGTTGAGCGGTACACTGAAGCTTTCTTT. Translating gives CSVERYTEAFF.

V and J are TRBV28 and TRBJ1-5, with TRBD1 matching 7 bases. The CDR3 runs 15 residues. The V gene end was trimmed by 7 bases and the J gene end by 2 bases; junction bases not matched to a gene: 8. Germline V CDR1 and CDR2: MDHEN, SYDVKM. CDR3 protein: CASTPEGAGNQPQHF. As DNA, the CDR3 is TGTGCCAGCACACCCGAGGGGGCGGGCAATCAGCCCCAGCATTTT.

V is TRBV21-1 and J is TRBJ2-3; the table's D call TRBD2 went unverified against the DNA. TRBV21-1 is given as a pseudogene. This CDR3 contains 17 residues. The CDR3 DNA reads TGTGCCAGCAGCAAACCCCCTCAGCGGGGGGACACAGATACGCAGTATTTT. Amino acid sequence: CASSKPPQRGDTDTQYF.

The CDR3 is CASSLERRGRDTEAFF. The CDR3 DNA follows: TGCGCCAGCAGCTTGGAGAGGAGGGGTCGGGACACTGAAGCTTTCTTT. The chain employs TRBV5-1 and TRBJ1-1; D perhaps matches TRBD1 (5 bases). CDR1 and CDR2 from the germline V gene are SGHRS and YFSETQ. The ends were cut back, 0 bases at V and 3 bases at J, with 15 bases in the middle. This CDR3 contains 16 residues.

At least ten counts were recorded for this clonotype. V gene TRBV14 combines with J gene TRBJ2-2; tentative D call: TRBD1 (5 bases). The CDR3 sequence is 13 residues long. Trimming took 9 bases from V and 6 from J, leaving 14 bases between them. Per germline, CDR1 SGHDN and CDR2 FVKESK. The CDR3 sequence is CARMAGNAGELFF. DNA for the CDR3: TGTGCCAGGATGGCAGGGAATGCCGGGGAGCTGTTTTTT.

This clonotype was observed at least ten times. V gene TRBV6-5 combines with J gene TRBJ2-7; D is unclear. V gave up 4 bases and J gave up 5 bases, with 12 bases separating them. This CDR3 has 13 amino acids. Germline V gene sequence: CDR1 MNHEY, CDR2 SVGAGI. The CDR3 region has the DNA TGTGCCAGCAGTTTAGGGCCTAGGAACGAGCAGTACTTC. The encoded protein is CASSLGPRNEQYF.